This entry lists 23 T cell receptor beta chains sequenced from one sample in a study of T cell responses to AZD1222 COVID-19 vaccine. Generated by immunoSEQ multiplex PCR, the TCRdb table keeps only in-frame clones and is missing some. The repertoire holds approximately 100,000 clones, with around 90% as singletons. This specimen consisted of peripheral blood, obtained 28 days after the second AZD1222 dose. The receptors originated from an adult who received the AZD1222 COVID-19 vaccine.

This rearrangement joins TRBV6-6 to TRBJ2-7; 11 nucleotides agree with TRBD1. Looked up from germline, CDR1 is MNHNY and CDR2 is SVGAGI (reference sequence). The trim removed 5 bases at V and 5 bases at J, leaving 14 bases unmatched. This CDR3 is 17 amino acids long. DNA of the CDR3: TGTGCCAGCAGTCCAGGACAGGGGGCGGTTCTGCGAGACGAGCAGTACTTC. This gives the protein CASSPGQGAVLRDEQYF.

This clone came up a few times. This sequence joins TRBV5-8 and TRBJ2-3; D gene uncertain. V shed 3 bases and J shed 6 bases, with 14 bases lying between them. The CDR3 length is 14 residues. Germline V gene data show CDR1 as SGHTS and CDR2 as YDEGEE. The CDR3 coding sequence is TGTGCCAGCAGCTCGGAGTCCTCTACGGATACGCAGTATTTT. Encoded protein: CASSSESSTDTQYF.

The chain couples TRBV28 to TRBJ1-1; D uncertain. The germline CDR1 and CDR2 sequences are MDHEN and SYDVKM. Trimming cost V 11 bases and J 11 bases, with 18 bases left between them. The CDR3 contains 11 residues. The CDR3 bases are TGTGCCGGGCGGACGGCTACCTTGGCTTTCTTT. Amino acids: CAGRTATLAFF.

V gene TRBV9 combines with J gene TRBJ2-7; maybe TRBD1 (6 bases). Germline lookup yields CDR1 SGDLS and CDR2 YYNGEE. The V end lost 4 bases, the J end lost 5 bases, and 10 bases lay between the germline ends. The length of the CDR3 is 12 residues. The CDR3 nucleotides are TGTGCCAGCAGCACAGGGTCCCACGAGCAGTACTTC. It codes for CASSTGSHEQYF.

The chain combines TRBV19 with TRBJ1-2; 9 nucleotides align to TRBD1. The V and J ends lost 3 bases and 4 bases, in that order; junction bases with no gene match: 12. This CDR3 spans 17 amino acids. Germline assignment: CDR1 LNHDA and CDR2 SQIVND (reference sequence). The CDR3 here is CASSMFLGTGIGYGYTF. The CDR3 DNA reads TGTGCCAGTAGTATGTTCCTCGGGACAGGGATAGGCTATGGCTACACCTTC.

This chain uses TRBV4-2 with TRBJ2-3; D is perhaps TRBD2 (5 bases). Trimming shortened V by 4 bases and J by 0 bases, and 11 bases separated the two germline ends. This CDR3 is 15 amino acids long. Looked up from germline, CDR1 is LGHNA and CDR2 is YNFKEQ. The CDR3 reads CASSPTRLSTDTQYF. The CDR3, as DNA: TGTGCCAGCAGCCCCACTAGACTTAGCACAGATACGCAGTATTTT.

The chain is built from TRBV24-1 and TRBJ2-1; tentatively, D is TRBD1 or TRBD2 (6 bases each). The CDR3 spans 12 residues. The V end was cut by 3 bases, the J end by 15 bases, with 14 bases between. Looked up from germline, CDR1 is KGHDR and CDR2 is SFDVKD. CDR3 nucleotides: TGTGCCACCAGTGATCTCCGGGGGCTTTGGTTCTTC. This gives the protein CATSDLRGLWFF.

The chain links TRBV13 to TRBJ1-1; possibly TRBD1 for D (5 bases). The CDR3 length is 14 residues. Trimming pared 5 bases from V and 0 bases from J, leaving 10 bases between. The germline gives CDR1 PRHDT, CDR2 FYEKMQ (reference sequence). This CDR3 reads CASSEPGVNTEAFF. The CDR3 DNA reads TGTGCCAGCAGCGAACCGGGGGTGAACACTGAAGCTTTCTTT.

The chain links TRBV29-1 to TRBJ2-2; no definite D call. Per germline, CDR1 SQVTM and CDR2 ANQGSEA. Trimming shortened V by 0 bases and J by 8 bases, and 7 bases separated the two germline ends. The CDR3 consists of 12 residues. CDR3 protein: CSVEEGGGELFF. The CDR3 DNA reads TGCAGCGTTGAAGAGGGTGGTGGGGAGCTGTTTTTT.

The chain combines TRBV6-1 with TRBJ1-2; 8 bases line up with TRBD1. CDR1 is MNHNS, CDR2 SASEGT, per germline. V lost 3 bases and J lost 4; bases outside the gene matches: 7. CDR3 size: 15 residues. In DNA, the CDR3 is TGTGCCAGCAGTGACGGACAGGGTATGGCCTATGGCTACACCTTC. Translation: CASSDGQGMAYGYTF.

This chain connects TRBV28 to TRBJ1-5, with D unresolved. This CDR3 comprises 17 residues. From germline, CDR1 is MDHEN and CDR2 SYDVKM. The V end lost 2 bases, the J end lost 0 bases, and 14 bases lay between the germline ends. The CDR3 DNA reads TGTGCCAGCAGTTTAGCCCGTGAGGGCTATAGCAATCAGCCCCAGCATTTT. Encoded protein: CASSLAREGYSNQPQHF.

DNA for the CDR3: TGTGCCAGCAGTCGTGATTGGGGCGAGCAGTACTTC. It translates to CASSRDWGEQYF. The chain couples TRBV5-5 to TRBJ2-7; D call uncertain. V lost 5 bases and J 6 bases, leaving 12 bases between the germline ends. CDR3 length: 12 residues. Germline-derived CDR1 and CDR2 are SGHKS and YYEKEE (reference sequence).

The gene calls are TRBV28 and TRBJ2-2, with a possible D match to TRBD2 (6 bases). V was cut by 7 bases and J by 6 bases, with 15 bases left in between. Germline V lookup: CDR1 MDHEN, CDR2 SYDVKM. The CDR3 covers 14 residues. The CDR3 nucleotides read TGTGCCAGCACCTTCAAGGCGGGGTCCGGGGAGCTGTTTTTT. This sequence encodes CASTFKAGSGELFF.

The chain joins TRBV21-1 to TRBJ1-2. TRBV21-1 is annotated as a pseudogene. The CDR3 length is 17 residues. DNA of the CDR3: TGTGCCAGCAGCAAATGGGGTTTAAACAGACAAAACTATGGCTACACCTTC. As protein: CASSKWGLNRQNYGYTF.

V usage is TRBV10-3 and J usage is TRBJ1-5; 9 nucleotides align to TRBD1. The germline V gene encodes CDR1 ENHRY and CDR2 SYGVKD. With V trimmed by 10 bases and J by 11 bases, 9 bases remained unmatched. CDR3 length equals 12 residues. DNA of the CDR3: TGTGCCAGCGGGGACGGACAGGGGTCCCAGCATTTT. Translated: CASGDGQGSQHF.

The chain carries TRBV9 and TRBJ2-3; 10 bases align to TRBD2. V lost 3 bases and J lost 2; bases outside the gene matches: 9. The CDR3 spans 17 residues. CDR1 SGDLS and CDR2 YYNGEE come from the germline V gene. The CDR3 reads CASSERGLAIITDTQYF. As DNA, the CDR3 is TGTGCCAGCAGCGAGAGGGGACTAGCGATTATCACAGATACGCAGTATTTT.

V usage is TRBV6-1 and J usage is TRBJ2-2; D perhaps matches TRBD2 (5 bases). Trimming removed 1 base from V and 5 bases from J, with 14 bases in between. CDR1 is MNHNS and CDR2 is SASEGT in the germline V gene. The CDR3 totals 16 residues. CDR3 in amino acids: CASSEGTDPGTGELFF. The DNA of the CDR3 is TGTGCCAGCAGTGAAGGTACAGACCCGGGGACCGGGGAGCTGTTTTTT.

The rearrangement uses TRBV7-3 and TRBJ2-1; weak D call: TRBD2 (8 bases). This CDR3 comprises 22 residues. Germline CDR1 is SGHTA and CDR2 is FQGTGA. Trimming took 1 base from V and 7 from J, leaving 35 bases between them. CDR3 bases: TGTGCCAGCAGCTTAAAGTTTGTGGGCAGGGGGTGGTCAAGCGGGAGTTATAATGAGCAGTTCTTC. Encoded protein: CASSLKFVGRGWSSGSYNEQFF.

This chain joins TRBV7-6 and TRBJ1-6; maybe TRBD1 (5 bases). V was clipped by 1 base and J by 0 bases, with 13 bases between them. The CDR3 is 18 amino acids. Germline lookup yields CDR1 SGHVS and CDR2 FNYEAQ. CDR3 in DNA: TGTGCCAGCAGCTTAGAGTCGGGGCGGAGCTCCTATAATTCACCCCTCCACTTT. As protein: CASSLESGRSSYNSPLHF.

The rearrangement uses TRBV7-9 and TRBJ1-2; D possibly corresponds to TRBD1 (5 bases). Trimming left V 5 bases short and J 6 bases short, with 22 bases between. Germline V CDR1 and CDR2: SEHNR, FQNEAQ (reference sequence). The CDR3 has 16 residues. As DNA, the CDR3 is TGTGCCAGCAGCGCTAGTGCCCTAACGGGGCAGGATGGCTACACCTTC. This encodes CASSASALTGQDGYTF.

The rearrangement links TRBV9 to TRBJ2-1, with 15 nucleotides matching TRBD2. CDR3 length: 20 amino acids. With 7 bases clipped from V and 7 bases from J, the junction kept 21 bases outside the gene matches. Per germline, CDR1 SGDLS and CDR2 YYNGEE. The CDR3 sequence is CASGSSGTSGRQGGRNEQFF. DNA of the CDR3: TGTGCCAGCGGCTCCTCAGGGACTAGCGGGAGGCAAGGGGGGAGAAATGAGCAGTTCTTC.

The rearrangement links TRBV24-1 to TRBJ2-5; 8 bases match TRBD2. The CDR3 spans 14 residues. The J segment lost 4 bases and the V segment lost 2 bases, leaving 2 bases of the junction unmatched. Germline lookup yields CDR1 KGHDR and CDR2 SFDVKD. CDR3: CATSDSAGGETQYF. The CDR3 DNA follows: TGTGCCACCAGTGATTCCGCGGGAGGAGAGACCCAGTACTTC.

The chain joins TRBV19 to TRBJ2-7; no clear D. With 2 bases removed from V and 6 bases from J, the gap between germline ends came to 14 bases. This CDR3 has 14 residues. Germline V gives CDR1 LNHDA, CDR2 SQIVND (reference sequence). DNA for the CDR3: TGTGCCAGTAGTATAAAGGACGGATTTTTCGAGCAGTACTTC. Translated, it gives CASSIKDGFFEQYF.